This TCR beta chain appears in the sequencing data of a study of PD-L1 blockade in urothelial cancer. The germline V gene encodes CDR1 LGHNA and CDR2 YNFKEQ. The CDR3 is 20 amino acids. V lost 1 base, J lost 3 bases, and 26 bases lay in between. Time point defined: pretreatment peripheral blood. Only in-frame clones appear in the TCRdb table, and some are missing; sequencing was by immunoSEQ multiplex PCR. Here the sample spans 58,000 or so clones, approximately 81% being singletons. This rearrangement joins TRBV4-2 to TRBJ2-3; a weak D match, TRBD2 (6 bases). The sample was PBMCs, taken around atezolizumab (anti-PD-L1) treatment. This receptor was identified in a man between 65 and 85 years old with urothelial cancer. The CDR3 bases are TGTGCCAGCAGCCAAGGGGTAGGGCAGAGAAGCGGGTTAGGAACAGATACGCAGTATTTT. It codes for CASSQGVGQRSGLGTDTQYF.